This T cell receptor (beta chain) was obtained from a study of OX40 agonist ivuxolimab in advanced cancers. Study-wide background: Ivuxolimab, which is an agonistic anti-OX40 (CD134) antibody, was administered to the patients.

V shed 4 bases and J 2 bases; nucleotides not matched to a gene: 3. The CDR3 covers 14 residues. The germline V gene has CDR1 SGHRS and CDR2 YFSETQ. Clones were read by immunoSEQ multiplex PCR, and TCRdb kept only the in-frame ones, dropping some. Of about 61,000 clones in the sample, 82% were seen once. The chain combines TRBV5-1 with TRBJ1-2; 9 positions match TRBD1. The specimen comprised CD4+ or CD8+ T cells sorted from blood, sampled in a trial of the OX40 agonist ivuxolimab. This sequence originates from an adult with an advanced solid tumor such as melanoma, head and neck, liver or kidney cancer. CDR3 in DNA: TGCGCCAGCAGCAAAGGACAGGGGAACTATGGCTACACCTTC. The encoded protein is CASSKGQGNYGYTF.